The present T cell receptor (beta chain) was sequenced within a study of Ad26.COV2.S vaccination and SARS-CoV-2 variants. TCRdb's table, derived via immunoSEQ multiplex PCR, lists solely in-frame clones and lacks some. The sample carries over 300,000 clones, approximately 83% recorded once. The treatment here: roughly 20 received Ad26.COV2.S at low or high dose, single or two shots; several received placebo; per-sample allocation not given. At day 63 after the first vaccine or placebo injection, samples were drawn. In the vaccine, an Ad26 vector expressed the SARS-CoV-2 spike of the Wuhan strain. CDR1 and CDR2 (germline): LGHDT, YNNKEL (reference sequence). The ends lost 3 bases at V and 5 bases at J; junction bases unmatched: 6. The CDR3 runs to 15 residues. A word on this clone: Its cognate antigen is unknown.

Findings and limits, study-wide: Greater spike-specific TCR breadth was seen in vaccine recipients than in placebo recipients.

The starting material was peripheral blood, obtained in a trial of Ad26.COV2.S vaccine versus placebo. The clonotype comes from a person between 18 and 59 years old who received the Ad26.COV2.S COVID-19 vaccine or a placebo. The V gene is TRBV3-1 (or the pseudogene TRBV3-2), the J gene TRBJ1-4, with TRBD1 matching 7 bases. CDR3 nucleotides: TGTGCCAGCAGCCACCCGGGACAGACCAATGAAAAACTGTTTTTT. Translated: CASSHPGQTNEKLFF.